This TCR beta chain was captured by sequencing in a study of cytotoxic CD8 clonotypes in ibrutinib-treated CLL. Study information: For this cohort, patients were about a dozen relapsed/refractory and approximately 14 treatment-naive, while under 18 were IGHV unmutated. Productive templates averaged around 260,000 per sample, and productive rearrangements 90,000 to 100,000. Study-wide results and limits: Patients showed higher baseline clonality than age-matched healthy donors, and it tracked circulating CD8+ T-cell counts. Clonality was higher at ibrutinib response and returned toward baseline at progression.

Sequenced by immunoSEQ multiplex PCR; TCRdb stores in-frame clones only, minus some. The sample consists of 300,000 to 350,000 clones, more than 65% of them appearing once. This clone was counted a few times. Its target is unknown. Trimming stripped 1 base from V and 6 bases from J, with 18 bases between. The germline gives CDR1 MGHDK, CDR2 SYGVNS. The CDR3 extends over 16 amino acids. The rearrangement joins TRBV25-1 to TRBJ2-5; D not resolved. The receptor comes from a human donor with chronic lymphocytic leukemia. The sequencing used PBMCs, collected before ibrutinib treatment. The CDR3 DNA sequence: TGTGCCAGCAGTGAATCGCACTCCGACCCACCGAAGACCCAGTACTTC. Its translation is CASSESHSDPPKTQYF. The complete variable domain, with remaining parts taken from reference TRBV25-1 and TRBJ2-5, reads EADIYQTPRYLVIGTGKKITLECSQTMGHDKMYWYQQDPGMELHLIHYSYGVNSTEKGDLSSESTVSRIRTEHFPLTLESARPSHTSQYLCASSESHSDPPKTQYFGPGTRLLVL.